The 17 T cell receptor beta chains given below trace back to one sample, sequenced in a study of blood T cell repertoires in COVID-19. Method: immunoSEQ multiplex PCR; TCRdb's copy keeps in-frame clones and lacks some. The table shows about 54,000 clones, with 80% to 90% occurring only once. Material: peripheral blood. The origin of the receptors is a man aged 35-49 years with COVID-19, enrolled during active disease.

The chain combines TRBV28 with TRBJ2-1; tentative D call: TRBD2 (6 bases). Germline V gives CDR1 MDHEN, CDR2 SYDVKM. Trimming took off 6 bases at V and 6 bases at J, with 18 bases between the two ends. The CDR3 loop spans 15 amino acids. This CDR3 is CASSPSGTPPNEQFF. The DNA of the CDR3 is TGTGCCAGCAGCCCCTCCGGGACTCCCCCCAATGAGCAGTTCTTC.

Here the CDR3 reads CASSLDVQGGSYGYTF. The CDR3 nucleotides are TGTGCCAGCAGCTTAGATGTGCAGGGCGGATCCTATGGCTACACCTTC. This chain connects TRBV11-2 to TRBJ1-2; tentatively, D is TRBD1 (5 bases). The CDR3 is made up of 16 amino acids. Trimming stripped 0 bases from V and 4 bases from J, with 15 bases between. Looked up from germline, CDR1 is SGHAT and CDR2 is FQNNGV.

This sequence joins TRBV6-5 and TRBJ2-2; possibly TRBD1 for D (6 bases). Germline lookup yields CDR1 MNHEY and CDR2 SVGAGI. Trimming pared 5 bases from V and 1 base from J, leaving 11 bases between. This CDR3 spans 15 amino acids. DNA for the CDR3: TGTGCCAGCAGTACCCGGGACAAGAACACCGGGGAGCTGTTTTTT. This translates into CASSTRDKNTGELFF.

The chain combines TRBV5-8 with TRBJ2-3; D perhaps matches TRBD2 (5 bases). Germline values: CDR1 SGHTS, CDR2 YDEGEE. There are 12 residues in the CDR3. V was cut by 4 bases and J by 3 bases, with 6 bases left in between. This CDR3 is CASSRGTDTQYF. The DNA for the CDR3 is TGTGCCAGCAGCCGAGGGACAGATACGCAGTATTTT. Full variable domain (outside the CDR3, taken from reference TRBV5-8 and TRBJ2-3): EAGVTQSPTHLIKTRGQQATLRCSPISGHTSVYWYQQALGLGLQFLLWYDEGEERNRGNFPPRFSGRQFPNYSSELNVNALELEDSALYLCASSRGTDTQYFGPGTRLTVL.

Only a few counts were recorded for this clone. This CDR3 reads CASSLAAAGMNTEAFF. The DNA of the CDR3 is TGTGCCAGCAGCTTAGCCGCGGCGGGAATGAACACTGAAGCTTTCTTT. The V and J genes are TRBV11-2 and TRBJ1-1; no clear D. CDR1 is SGHAT and CDR2 is FQNNGV in the germline V gene. The V end lost 1 base, the J end lost 0 bases, and 12 bases lay between the germline ends. There are 16 residues in the CDR3.

This clone was counted a single time. This chain links TRBV5-4 with TRBJ1-4, with D perhaps TRBD1 (5 bases). Trimming shortened V by 1 base and J by 4 bases, and 8 bases separated the two germline ends. Per germline, CDR1 SGHNT and CDR2 YYREEE (reference sequence). The CDR3 totals 14 residues. The CDR3 spells CASSLLGGNEKLFF. CDR3 bases: TGTGCCAGCAGCTTGCTGGGGGGTAATGAAAAACTGTTTTTT.

V usage is TRBV11-2 and J usage is TRBJ2-1, with D unclear. Germline CDR1 and CDR2: SGHAT and FQNNGV. V was clipped by 1 base and J by 6 bases, with 13 bases between them. The CDR3 extends over 15 amino acids. The CDR3 loop is CASSLGLPPGNEQFF. The CDR3 DNA sequence: TGTGCCAGCAGCTTAGGACTCCCTCCTGGCAATGAGCAGTTCTTC.

V and J are TRBV19 and TRBJ2-7, with TRBD2 as a possible D gene (5 bases). V was cut by 10 bases and J by 3 bases, with 16 bases left in between. Germline-derived CDR1 and CDR2 are LNHDA and SQIVND (reference sequence). There are 13 residues in the CDR3. CDR3 DNA: TGTGCCACTTCGGGCGCGGCGGGCTACGAGCAGTACTTC. Its protein product is CATSGAAGYEQYF.

This sequence joins TRBV30 and TRBJ1-3; D might be TRBD1 (5 bases). Germline loops: CDR1 GTSNPN, CDR2 SVGIG (reference sequence). This CDR3 comprises 14 residues. Trimming cost V 4 bases and J 4 bases, with 14 bases left between them. The CDR3 DNA reads as TGTGCCTGGACGGTCCGGGGGACGGGAAACACCATATATTTT. Encoded protein: CAWTVRGTGNTIYF.

The rearrangement uses TRBV18 and TRBJ1-1; 9 bases line up with TRBD1. Germline lookup yields CDR1 KGHSH and CDR2 LQKENI. The CDR3 spans 17 residues. V shed 3 bases, J shed 0 bases, and the junction held 8 bases outside the gene matches. In nucleotides, the CDR3 is TGTGCCAGCTCACCTACAGGGGGCCTAACCATGAACACTGAAGCTTTCTTT. This sequence encodes CASSPTGGLTMNTEAFF.

The chain is built from TRBV5-1 and TRBJ2-2, with D possibly being TRBD1 (6 bases). The V gene lost 6 bases and the J gene lost 7 bases, with 16 bases spanning the gap. The germline CDR1 and CDR2 sequences are SGHRS and YFSETQ. The CDR3 is 14 residues long. CDR3 sequence: CASTKRQDGGELFF. CDR3 sequence (DNA): TGCGCCAGCACCAAGCGACAGGACGGCGGGGAGCTGTTTTTT.

The chain recombines TRBV30 with TRBJ1-2, with D possibly being TRBD1 (5 bases). This CDR3 has 13 residues. With 3 bases removed from V and 2 bases from J, the gap between germline ends came to 10 bases. CDR1 and CDR2 from the germline V gene are GTSNPN and SVGIG (reference sequence). The CDR3 loop reads CAWSLKGNYGYTF. As DNA, the CDR3 is TGTGCCTGGAGCCTCAAGGGGAACTATGGCTACACCTTC.

The chain combines TRBV4-1 with TRBJ1-4; 10 bases are shared with TRBD1. This CDR3 has 15 residues. The germline gives CDR1 MGHRA, CDR2 YSYEKL. The V and J ends lost 4 bases and 6 bases, in that order; junction bases with no gene match: 5. This CDR3 reads CASSPRDRGYEKLFF. CDR3 coding DNA: TGCGCCAGCAGCCCCCGGGACAGGGGATATGAAAAACTGTTTTTT.

The DNA of the CDR3 is TGTGCCAGCTCAAATCGGGACATCAGGGAAAAACTGTTTTTT. It yields the protein CASSNRDIREKLFF. J is TRBJ1-4 and V is TRBV18; tentative D call: TRBD1 (6 bases). The CDR3 has 14 residues. Trimming stripped 5 bases from V and 8 bases from J, with 15 bases between. In germline, CDR1 is KGHSH, CDR2 LQKENI.

This rearrangement joins TRBV3-1 (or the pseudogene TRBV3-2) to TRBJ1-3; 7 nucleotides align to TRBD1. The CDR3 contains 20 residues. The V and J ends lost 1 base and 0 bases, in that order; junction bases with no gene match: 15. In germline, CDR1 is LGHDT, CDR2 YNNKEL (reference sequence). CDR3 nucleotides: TGTGCCAGCAGCCAAGCGTCCCCCCAATGGGACAGAGGCTCTGGAAACACCATATATTTT. Residues: CASSQASPQWDRGSGNTIYF.

The rearrangement uses TRBV3-1 (or the pseudogene TRBV3-2) and TRBJ2-3; 11 nucleotides agree with TRBD2. J gave up 2 bases and V 4 bases, and 5 bases lay outside the gene matches. Per germline, CDR1 LGHDT and CDR2 YNNKEL (reference sequence). CDR3 length equals 16 residues. CDR3 DNA sequence: TGTGCCAGCAGCCTTCTAGCGGGGGGAACCACAGATACGCAGTATTTT. It specifies CASSLLAGGTTDTQYF.

The chain uses TRBV5-6 and TRBJ1-2; D is possibly TRBD1 (6 bases). The V gene's germline CDR1 is SGHDT and CDR2 YYEEEE. Trimming stripped 4 bases from V and 0 bases from J, with 19 bases between. The CDR3 runs 17 residues. The CDR3 DNA is TGTGCCAGCAGCCCAACCCAAAGACAGGTAGCTAACTATGGCTACACCTTC. The encoded protein is CASSPTQRQVANYGYTF. Based on the CDR3 plus reference TRBV5-6 and TRBJ1-2, the full variable domain is DAGVTQSPTHLIKTRGQQVTLRCSPKSGHDTVSWYQQALGQGPQFIFQYYEEEERQRGNFPDRFSGHQFPNYSSELNVNALLLGDSALYLCASSPTQRQVANYGYTFGSGTRLTVV.